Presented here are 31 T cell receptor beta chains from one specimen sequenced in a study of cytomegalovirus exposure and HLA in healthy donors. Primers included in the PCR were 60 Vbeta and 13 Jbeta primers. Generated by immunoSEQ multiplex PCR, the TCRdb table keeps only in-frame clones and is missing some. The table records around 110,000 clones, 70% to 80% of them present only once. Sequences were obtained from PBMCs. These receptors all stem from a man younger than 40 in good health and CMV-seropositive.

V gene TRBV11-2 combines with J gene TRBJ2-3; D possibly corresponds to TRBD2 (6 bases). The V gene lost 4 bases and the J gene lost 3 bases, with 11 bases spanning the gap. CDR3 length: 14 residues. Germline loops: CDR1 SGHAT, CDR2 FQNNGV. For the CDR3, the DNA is TGTGCCAGCAGCTCCTGGGACTTTACAGATACGCAGTATTTT. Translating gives CASSSWDFTDTQYF.

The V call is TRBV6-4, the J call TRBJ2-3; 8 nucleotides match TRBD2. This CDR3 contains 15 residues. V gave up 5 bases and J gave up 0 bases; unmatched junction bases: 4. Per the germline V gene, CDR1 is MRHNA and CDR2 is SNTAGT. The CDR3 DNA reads TGTGCCAGCAGTCCCGGGGGGGGGAGCACAGATACGCAGTATTTT. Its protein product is CASSPGGGSTDTQYF.

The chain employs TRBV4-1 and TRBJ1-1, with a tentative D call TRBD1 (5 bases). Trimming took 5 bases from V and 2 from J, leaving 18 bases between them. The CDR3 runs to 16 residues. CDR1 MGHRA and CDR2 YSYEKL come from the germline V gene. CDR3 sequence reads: CASSKQGGKYNTEAFF. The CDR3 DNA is TGCGCCAGCAGCAAGCAGGGAGGAAAATATAACACTGAAGCTTTCTTT.

CDR3 nucleotide sequence: TGTGCCAGCAGTTACTCTCTCGGGGGGCGCGTCTACGAGCAGTACTTC. Its translation is CASSYSLGGRVYEQYF. The gene calls are TRBV6-5 and TRBJ2-7; D is possibly TRBD2 (7 bases). V lost 0 bases to trimming and J lost 3 bases, with 15 bases between them. Germline CDR1 and CDR2: MNHEY and SVGAGI. This CDR3 has 16 residues.

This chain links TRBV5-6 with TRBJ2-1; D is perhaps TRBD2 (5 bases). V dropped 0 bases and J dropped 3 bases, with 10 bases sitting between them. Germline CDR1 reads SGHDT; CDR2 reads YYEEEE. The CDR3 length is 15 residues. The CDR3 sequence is CASSLGLTVYNEQFF. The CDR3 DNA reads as TGTGCCAGCAGCTTGGGACTAACCGTCTACAATGAGCAGTTCTTC. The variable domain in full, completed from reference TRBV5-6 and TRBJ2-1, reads DAGVTQSPTHLIKTRGQQVTLRCSPKSGHDTVSWYQQALGQGPQFIFQYYEEEERQRGNFPDRFSGHQFPNYSSELNVNALLLGDSALYLCASSLGLTVYNEQFFGPGTRLTVL.

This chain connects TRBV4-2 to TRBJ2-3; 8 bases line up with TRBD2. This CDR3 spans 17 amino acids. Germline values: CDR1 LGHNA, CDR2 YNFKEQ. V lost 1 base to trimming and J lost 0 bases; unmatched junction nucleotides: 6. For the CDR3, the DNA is TGTGCCAGCAGCCAAGGGGCTAGCGGGTCTAGCACAGATACGCAGTATTTT. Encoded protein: CASSQGASGSSTDTQYF.

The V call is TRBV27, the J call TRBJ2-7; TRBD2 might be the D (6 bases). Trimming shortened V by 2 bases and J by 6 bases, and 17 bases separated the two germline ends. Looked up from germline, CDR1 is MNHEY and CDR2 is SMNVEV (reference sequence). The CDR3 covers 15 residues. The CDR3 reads CASSLGGGPGVEQYF. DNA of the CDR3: TGTGCCAGCAGTTTAGGGGGAGGCCCCGGGGTCGAGCAGTACTTC.

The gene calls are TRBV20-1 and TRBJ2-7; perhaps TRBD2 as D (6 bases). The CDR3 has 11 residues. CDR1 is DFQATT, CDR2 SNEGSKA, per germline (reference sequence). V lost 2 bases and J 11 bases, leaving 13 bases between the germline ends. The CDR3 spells CSARHTWGEYF. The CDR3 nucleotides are TGCAGTGCTAGACACACATGGGGGGAGTACTTC.

As DNA, the CDR3 is TGCGCCAGCAGCCGCTCCGGGGGGTCCCAAGAGACCCAGTACTTC. As protein: CASSRSGGSQETQYF. V usage is TRBV4-3 and J usage is TRBJ2-5; 7 bases are shared with TRBD2. Per the germline V gene, CDR1 is LGHNA and CDR2 is YSLEER. Trimming removed 4 bases from V and 1 base from J; junction bases left unmatched: 6. There are 15 residues in the CDR3.

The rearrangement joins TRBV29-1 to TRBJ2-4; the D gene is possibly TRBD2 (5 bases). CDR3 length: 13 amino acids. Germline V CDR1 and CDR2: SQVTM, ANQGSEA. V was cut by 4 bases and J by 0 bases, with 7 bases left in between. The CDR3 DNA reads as TGCAGCGTTGTAGGGAGAGCCAAAAACATTCAGTACTTC. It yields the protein CSVVGRAKNIQYF.

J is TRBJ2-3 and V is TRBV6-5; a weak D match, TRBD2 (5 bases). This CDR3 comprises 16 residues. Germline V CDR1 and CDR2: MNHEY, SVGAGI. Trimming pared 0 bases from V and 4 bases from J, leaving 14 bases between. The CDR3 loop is CASSYSRVPSPDTQYF. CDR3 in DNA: TGTGCCAGCAGTTACTCGCGGGTCCCGAGCCCAGATACGCAGTATTTT.

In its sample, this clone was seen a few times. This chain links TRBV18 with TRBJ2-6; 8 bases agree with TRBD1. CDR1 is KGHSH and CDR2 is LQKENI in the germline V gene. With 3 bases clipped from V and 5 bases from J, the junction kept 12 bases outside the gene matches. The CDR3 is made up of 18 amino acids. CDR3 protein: CASSPTYGTGAWANVLTF. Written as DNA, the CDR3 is TGTGCCAGCTCACCCACTTACGGGACAGGCGCATGGGCCAACGTCCTGACTTTC.

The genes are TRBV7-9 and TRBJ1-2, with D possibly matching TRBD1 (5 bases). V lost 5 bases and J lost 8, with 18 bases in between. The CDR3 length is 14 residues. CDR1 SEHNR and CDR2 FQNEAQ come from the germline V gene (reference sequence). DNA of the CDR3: TGTGCCAGCAGCACGGACGGTCCCTCAGGGGGCTACACCTTC. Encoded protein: CASSTDGPSGGYTF. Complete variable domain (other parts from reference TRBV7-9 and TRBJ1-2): DTGVSQNPRHKITKRGQNVTFRCDPISEHNRLYWYRQTLGQGPEFLTYFQNEAQLEKSRLLSDRFSAERPKGSFSTLEIQRTEQGDSAMYLCASSTDGPSGGYTFGSGTRLTVV.

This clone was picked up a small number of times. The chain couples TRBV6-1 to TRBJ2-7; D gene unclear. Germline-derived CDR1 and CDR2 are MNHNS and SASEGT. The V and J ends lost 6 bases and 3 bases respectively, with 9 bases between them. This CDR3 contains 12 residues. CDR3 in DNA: TGTGCCAGCAGCCTACTTTACTACGAGCAGTACTTC. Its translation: CASSLLYYEQYF.

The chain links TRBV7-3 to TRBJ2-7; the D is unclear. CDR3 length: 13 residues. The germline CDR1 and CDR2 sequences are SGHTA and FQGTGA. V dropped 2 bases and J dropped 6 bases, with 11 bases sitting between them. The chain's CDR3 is CASSLDSFREQYF. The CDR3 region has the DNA TGTGCCAGCAGCTTAGACTCCTTTCGCGAGCAGTACTTC.

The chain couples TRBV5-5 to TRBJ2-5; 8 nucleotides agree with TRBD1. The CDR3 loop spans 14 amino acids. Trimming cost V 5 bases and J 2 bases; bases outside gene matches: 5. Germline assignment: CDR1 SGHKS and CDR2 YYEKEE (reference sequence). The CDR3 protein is CASSRGTGQETQYF. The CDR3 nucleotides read TGTGCCAGCAGTCGTGGGACAGGACAAGAGACCCAGTACTTC.

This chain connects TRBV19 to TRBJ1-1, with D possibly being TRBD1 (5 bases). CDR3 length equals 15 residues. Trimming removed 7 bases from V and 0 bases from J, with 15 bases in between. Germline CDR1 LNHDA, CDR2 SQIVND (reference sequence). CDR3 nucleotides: TGTGCCAGTATCAATCAGGGACTACTGAACACTGAAGCTTTCTTT. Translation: CASINQGLLNTEAFF.

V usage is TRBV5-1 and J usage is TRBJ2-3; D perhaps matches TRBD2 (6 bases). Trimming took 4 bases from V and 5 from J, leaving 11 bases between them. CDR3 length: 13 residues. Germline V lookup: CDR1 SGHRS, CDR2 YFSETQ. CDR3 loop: CASSPGVGDTQYF. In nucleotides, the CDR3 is TGCGCCAGCAGCCCGGGAGTTGGAGATACGCAGTATTTT.

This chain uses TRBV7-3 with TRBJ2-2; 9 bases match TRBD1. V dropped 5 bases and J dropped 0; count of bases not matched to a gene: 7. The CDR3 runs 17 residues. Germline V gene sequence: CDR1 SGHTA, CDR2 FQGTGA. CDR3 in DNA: TGTGCCAGCAGCGGGGGACAGGGAGGAACGAACACCGGGGAGCTGTTTTTT. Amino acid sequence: CASSGGQGGTNTGELFF.

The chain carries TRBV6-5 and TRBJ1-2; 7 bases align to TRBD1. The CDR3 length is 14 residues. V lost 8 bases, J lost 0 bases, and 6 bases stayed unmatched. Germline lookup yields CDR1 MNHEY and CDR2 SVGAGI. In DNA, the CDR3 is TGTGCCAGCCGCCGAGACAGGGCTAACTATGGCTACACCTTC. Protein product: CASRRDRANYGYTF.

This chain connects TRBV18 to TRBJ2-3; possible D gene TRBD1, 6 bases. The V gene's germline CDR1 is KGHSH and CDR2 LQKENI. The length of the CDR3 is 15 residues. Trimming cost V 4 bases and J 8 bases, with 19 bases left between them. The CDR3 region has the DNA TGTGCCAGCTCACAAGGGCTTCAAACAGGGCGTACGCAGTATTTT. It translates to CASSQGLQTGRTQYF. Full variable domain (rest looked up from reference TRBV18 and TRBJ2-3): NAGVMQNPRHLVRRRGQEARLRCSPMKGHSHVYWYRQLPEEGLKFMVYLQKENIIDESGMPKERFSAEFPKEGPSILRIQQVVRGDSAAYFCASSQGLQTGRTQYFGPGTRLTVL.

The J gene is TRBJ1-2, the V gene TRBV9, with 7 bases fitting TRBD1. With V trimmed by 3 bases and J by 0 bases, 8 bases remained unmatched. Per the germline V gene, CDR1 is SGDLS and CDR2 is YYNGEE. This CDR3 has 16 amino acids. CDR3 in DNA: TGTGCCAGCAGCGCCGGACAGGTTATCTCTAACTATGGCTACACCTTC. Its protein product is CASSAGQVISNYGYTF.

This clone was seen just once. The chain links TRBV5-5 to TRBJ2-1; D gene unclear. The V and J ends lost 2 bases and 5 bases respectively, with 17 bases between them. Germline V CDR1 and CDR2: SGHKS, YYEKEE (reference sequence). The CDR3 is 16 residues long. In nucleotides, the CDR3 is TGTGCCAGCAGCTTTCACCCTTTTACTGGAGACAATGAGCAGTTCTTC. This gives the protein CASSFHPFTGDNEQFF.

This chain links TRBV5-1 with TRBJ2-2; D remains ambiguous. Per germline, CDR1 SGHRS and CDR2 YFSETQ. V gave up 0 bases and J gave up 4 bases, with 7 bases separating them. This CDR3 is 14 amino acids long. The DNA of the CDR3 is TGCGCCAGCAGCTTGGGCGCTAGCACCGGGGAGCTGTTTTTT. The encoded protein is CASSLGASTGELFF.

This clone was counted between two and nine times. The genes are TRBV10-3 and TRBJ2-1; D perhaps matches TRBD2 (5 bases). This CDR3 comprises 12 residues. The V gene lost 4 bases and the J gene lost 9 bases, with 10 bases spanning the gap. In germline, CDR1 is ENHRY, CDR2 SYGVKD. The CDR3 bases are TGTGCCATCAGTGGGACTGAGGGTGAGCAGTTCTTC. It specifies CAISGTEGEQFF.

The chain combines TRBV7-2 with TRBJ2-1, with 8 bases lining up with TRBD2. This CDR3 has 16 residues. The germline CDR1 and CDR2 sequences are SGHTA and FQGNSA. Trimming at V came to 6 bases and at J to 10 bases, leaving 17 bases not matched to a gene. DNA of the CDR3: TGTGCCAGCAGATCAGGACTTGCGGGAGGTCGAGGCGAGCAGTTCTTC. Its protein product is CASRSGLAGGRGEQFF.

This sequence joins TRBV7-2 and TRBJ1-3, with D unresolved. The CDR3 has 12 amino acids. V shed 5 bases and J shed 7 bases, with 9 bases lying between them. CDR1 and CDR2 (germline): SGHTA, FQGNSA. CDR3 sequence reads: CASSPVSNTIYF. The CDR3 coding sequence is TGTGCCAGCAGCCCCGTCTCGAACACCATATATTTT. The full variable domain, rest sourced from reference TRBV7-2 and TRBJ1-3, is GAGVSQSPSNKVTEKGKDVELRCDPISGHTALYWYRQSLGQGLEFLIYFQGNSAPDKSGLPSDRFSAERTGGSVSTLTIQRTQQEDSAVYLCASSPVSNTIYFGEGSWLTVV.

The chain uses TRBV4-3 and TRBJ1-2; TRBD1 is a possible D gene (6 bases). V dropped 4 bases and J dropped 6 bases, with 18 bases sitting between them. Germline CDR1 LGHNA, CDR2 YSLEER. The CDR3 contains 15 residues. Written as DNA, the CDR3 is TGCGCCAGCAGCCCACGGGAAGCAGGGGAGAATGGCTACACCTTC. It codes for CASSPREAGENGYTF.

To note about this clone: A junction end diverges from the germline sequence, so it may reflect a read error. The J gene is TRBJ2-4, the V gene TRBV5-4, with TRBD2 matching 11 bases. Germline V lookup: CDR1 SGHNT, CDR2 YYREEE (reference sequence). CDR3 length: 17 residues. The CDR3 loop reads CASSHRPPTSGINSQYF. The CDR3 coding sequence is TGTGCCAGCAGCCACCGCCCCCCGACTAGCGGGATTAACAGTCAGTACTTC.

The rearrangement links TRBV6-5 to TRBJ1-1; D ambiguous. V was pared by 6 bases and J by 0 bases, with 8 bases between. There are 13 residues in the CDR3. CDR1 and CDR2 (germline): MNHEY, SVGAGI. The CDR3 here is CASRRRVNTEAFF. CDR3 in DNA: TGTGCCAGCAGAAGACGGGTGAACACTGAAGCTTTCTTT.

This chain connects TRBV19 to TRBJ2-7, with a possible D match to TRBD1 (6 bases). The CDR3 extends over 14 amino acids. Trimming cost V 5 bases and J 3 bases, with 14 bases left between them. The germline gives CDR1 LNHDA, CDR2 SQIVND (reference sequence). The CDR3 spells CASSVTGINYEQYF. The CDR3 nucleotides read TGTGCCAGTAGTGTGACAGGAATTAACTACGAGCAGTACTTC. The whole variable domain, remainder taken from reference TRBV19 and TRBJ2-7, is DGGITQSPKYLFRKEGQNVTLSCEQNLNHDAMYWYRQDPGQGLRLIYYSQIVNDFQKGDIAEGYSVSREKKESFPLTVTSAQKNPTAFYLCASSVTGINYEQYFGPGTRLTVT.